The 14 T cell receptor beta chains reported below all come from one sample, sequenced in a study of human T cells and chemical hapten exposure. Time point: pre-sensitization, week 0. Noted treatment: therapeutic diphenylcyclopropenone sensitization with weekly scalp DPC. Each CDR3 protein gets one entry after TCRdb re-called the RACE reads with MiXCR. The repertoire holds 60,000 to 70,000 distinct CDR3 sequences, over 9.5% seen once, with about 5.2% in the top ten. The sample here was whole blood, taken in connection with sensitization to the hapten diphenylcyclopropenone (DPC). These receptors were taken from a woman aged 50 to 65 with alopecia areata. Some clones in this sample may be carry-over from other donors' samples.

In this sample, this clonotype turned up a few times. The chain carries TRBV20-1 and TRBJ1-2; 9 nucleotides match TRBD1. Germline-derived CDR1 and CDR2 are DFQATT and SNEGSKA (reference sequence). Trimming removed 2 bases from V and 4 bases from J; junction bases left unmatched: 5. The CDR3 has 14 amino acids. This chain's CDR3 is CSARLQGAIYGYTF. Written as DNA, the CDR3 is TGCAGTGCTAGACTACAGGGGGCAATCTATGGCTACACCTTC.

This clonotype was recorded a few times. J is TRBJ1-2 and V is TRBV20-1, with 7 bases matching TRBD1. V lost 6 bases, J lost 1 base, and 8 bases stayed unmatched. Germline CDR1 reads DFQATT; CDR2 reads SNEGSKA (reference sequence). The CDR3 is 14 residues long. CDR3: CSALPGQSNYGYTF. The DNA for the CDR3 is TGCAGTGCCCTTCCGGGACAGAGTAACTATGGCTACACCTTC.

This clonotype showed up many times. This rearrangement joins TRBV12-3 or TRBV12-4 to TRBJ2-2; weak D call: TRBD1 (5 bases). The CDR3 totals 15 residues. Trimming took off 3 bases at V and 1 base at J, with 9 bases between the two ends. DNA for the CDR3: TGTGCCAGCAGTTTCACTCAGGGGAACACCGGGGAGCTGTTTTTT. Its protein product is CASSFTQGNTGELFF.

This clonotype has at least ten counts. CDR3 DNA sequence: TGTGCCAGCAGTTATTCAACGCGGTCGGATACGCAGTATTTT. This translates into CASSYSTRSDTQYF. The V gene is TRBV12-3 or TRBV12-4, the J gene TRBJ2-3; D is unclear. V was trimmed by 4 bases and J by 6 bases, leaving 14 bases between them. This CDR3 is built from 14 residues.

V and J are TRBV7-2 and TRBJ2-2; no clear D. The V and J ends lost 1 base and 1 base respectively, with 4 bases between them. Germline values: CDR1 SGHTA, CDR2 FQGNSA. CDR3 size: 14 residues. CDR3 amino acids: CASSLEVNTGELFF. The CDR3 nucleotides read TGTGCCAGCAGCTTAGAGGTGAACACCGGGGAGCTGTTTTTT.

The CDR3 spells CASSATGTHSYEQYF. For the CDR3, the DNA is TGTGCCAGCAGTGCCACCGGGACACATTCCTACGAGCAGTACTTC. This sequence joins TRBV28 and TRBJ2-7; weak D call: TRBD1 (6 bases). V lost 5 bases to trimming and J lost 1 base, with 15 bases between them. In germline, CDR1 is MDHEN, CDR2 SYDVKM. There are 15 residues in the CDR3.

This clonotype was seen only a few times. The chain has TRBV19 and TRBJ1-4; TRBD1 matches at 7 bases. The CDR3 covers 14 residues. Looked up from germline, CDR1 is LNHDA and CDR2 is SQIVND (reference sequence). V dropped 7 bases and J dropped 5; count of bases not matched to a gene: 7. Here the CDR3 reads CASTRDRQNEKLFF. For the CDR3, the DNA is TGTGCCAGTACCCGGGACAGACAGAATGAAAAACTGTTTTTT.

This clonotype was picked up many times. The gene calls are TRBV29-1 and TRBJ2-2, with 8 bases identical to TRBD2. CDR3 length: 17 residues. CDR1 and CDR2 (germline): SQVTM, ANQGSEA. Unmatched junction bases numbered 13, after V lost 2 bases and J lost 5 bases. CDR3 in DNA: TGCAGCGTTGAATGGGTATCGGCGGGAGGATTAACCGGGGAGCTGTTTTTT. This codes for CSVEWVSAGGLTGELFF.

The table lists this clonotype with a few counts. This sequence joins TRBV7-6 and TRBJ2-3, with 7 bases matching TRBD2. The CDR3 contains 15 residues. From germline, CDR1 is SGHVS and CDR2 FNYEAQ. Trimming at V came to 5 bases and at J to 10 bases, leaving 15 bases not matched to a gene. The CDR3 here is CASSPELRTGGSQYF. For the CDR3, the DNA is TGTGCCAGCAGCCCGGAGCTGAGGACGGGGGGATCGCAGTATTTT. Variable domain in full (rest from reference TRBV7-6 and TRBJ2-3): GAGVSQSPRYKVTKRGQDVALRCDPISGHVSLYWYRQALGQGPEFLTYFNYEAQQDKSGLPNDRFSAERPEGSISTLTIQRTEQRDSAMYRCASSPELRTGGSQYFGPGTRLTVL.

This chain joins TRBV15 and TRBJ2-5, with 9 bases fitting TRBD1. This CDR3 has 15 residues. Trimming cost V 3 bases and J 4 bases; bases outside gene matches: 6. Germline-derived CDR1 and CDR2 are LNHNV and YYDKDF (reference sequence). CDR3 nucleotide sequence: TGTGCCACCAGCAGTTCGGGGACAGGGCTAGAGACCCAGTACTTC. Amino acid sequence: CATSSSGTGLETQYF.

This clonotype was observed at least ten times. V and J are TRBV6-6 and TRBJ1-3, with D unresolved. Germline assignment: CDR1 MNHNY and CDR2 SVGAGI (reference sequence). Between the trimmed V and J ends, which lost 0 bases and 0 bases, there was a span of 9 bases. CDR3 length equals 16 residues. The CDR3 sequence: CASSYSISSSGNTIYF. In DNA form, the CDR3 reads TGTGCCAGCAGTTACTCGATCTCCAGCTCTGGAAACACCATATATTTT.

This clonotype was observed a few times. The rearrangement links TRBV5-1 to TRBJ2-1; D may be TRBD1 or TRBD2 (5 bases each). From germline, CDR1 is SGHRS and CDR2 YFSETQ. V was trimmed by 5 bases and J by 9 bases, leaving 15 bases between them. CDR3 length: 13 residues. The CDR3 is CASRVKEGSEQFF. The CDR3 DNA reads as TGCGCCAGCAGGGTAAAAGAGGGGAGTGAGCAGTTCTTC.

This clonotype was observed many times. The chain carries TRBV6-2 or TRBV6-3 and TRBJ1-1; 8 nucleotides line up with TRBD1. The germline V gene encodes CDR1 MNHEY and CDR2 SVGEGT. V shed 2 bases, J shed 5 bases, and the junction held 4 bases outside the gene matches. There are 14 residues in the CDR3. The CDR3 bases are TGTGCCAGCAGTTACCAGACAGGGGTTACTGAAGCTTTCTTT. Its translation: CASSYQTGVTEAFF.

This clonotype was seen a few times. This rearrangement joins TRBV28 to TRBJ1-5; 8 bases are a match to TRBD1. The junction had 7 bases not matched to a gene; V was cut back by 6 bases and J by 0 bases. CDR1 MDHEN and CDR2 SYDVKM come from the germline V gene. CDR3 length: 16 amino acids. The CDR3, as DNA: TGTGCCAGCAGAAAACCGACAGGGGATAGCAATCAGCCCCAGCATTTT. It is translated as CASRKPTGDSNQPQHF.